The 13 T cell receptor beta chains below all came from one sample that was sequenced in a study of CD8+CD57+ T cells in acquired aplastic anemia. Investigators profiled TCR beta VDJ and CDR3 from genomic DNA template. One entry per CDR3 protein, called by TCRdb with MiXCR from the reads. In the table there are 100,000 to 150,000 distinct CDR3 sequences, about 40% of which are singletons. Patients chosen for sequencing had CD8+CD57+ cells that had expanded, as shown by flow cytometry. The material sequenced was sorted CD4+, CD8+, or CD8+CD57+ T cells (not recorded which) from PBMCs. These receptor sequences come from a human donor with aplastic anemia.

A word on this clonotype: An end of the junction does not agree with germline; a read error may underlie this. The V gene is TRBV5-4, the J gene TRBJ1-2; 9 bases are shared with TRBD1. From germline, CDR1 is SGHNT and CDR2 YYREEE (reference sequence). The CDR3 has 15 residues. The CDR3 is CVSSETTGGGYGYTF. CDR3 nucleotide sequence: TGTGTCAGCAGCGAGACCACAGGGGGCGGATATGGCTACACCTTC.

The chain recombines TRBV19 with TRBJ1-1, with D possibly matching TRBD1 (5 bases). The V end lost 3 bases, the J end lost 0 bases, and 11 bases lay between the germline ends. The CDR3 contains 15 residues. The V gene's germline CDR1 is LNHDA and CDR2 SQIVND (reference sequence). This CDR3 is CASSMLGRMNTEAFF. For the CDR3, the DNA is TGTGCCAGTAGTATGCTGGGACGTATGAACACTGAAGCTTTCTTT.

On this clonotype itself: This may stem from a read error, because a much larger clone lies one nucleotide away. The chain uses TRBV24-1 and TRBJ1-5, with 7 bases aligning to TRBD1. The length of the CDR3 is 14 residues. Looked up from germline, CDR1 is KGHDR and CDR2 is SFDVKD. Trimming at V came to 4 bases and at J to 6 bases, leaving 5 bases not matched to a gene. The CDR3 loop reads CATSESGGFQPQHF. The CDR3 coding sequence is TGTGCCACCAGTGAGTCAGGGGGTTTTCAGCCCCAGCATTTT.

Comments on this clonotype: This may be a read error: a much more frequent sequence differs by one nucleotide. This rearrangement joins TRBV12-3 or TRBV12-4 to TRBJ2-2; D might be TRBD1 or TRBD2, each matching 5 bases. This CDR3 is 15 amino acids long. Between the trimmed V and J ends, which lost 8 bases and 1 base, there was a span of 14 bases. CDR3 nucleotides: TGTGCCAGCCGACCGGGACGGCTGAACACCGGGGAGCTGTTTTTT. Residues: CASRPGRLNTGELFF.

Worth noting for this clonotype: Given a much more abundant clone one base away, this may be a read error. The chain uses TRBV14 and TRBJ2-2; tentatively, D is TRBD2 (5 bases). Germline-derived CDR1 and CDR2 are SGHDN and FVKESK. This CDR3 has 15 amino acids. The CDR3 bases are TGTGCCAGCAGCCAAGAATGGCGGATTTCCGGGGAGCTGCTTTTT. Translation gives CASSQEWRISGELLF.

The sample holds many counts of this clonotype. V and J are TRBV7-2 and TRBJ2-5, with D perhaps TRBD1 or TRBD2 (5 bases each). This CDR3 comprises 14 residues. V gave up 6 bases and J gave up 2 bases, with 13 bases separating them. Germline V lookup: CDR1 SGHTA, CDR2 FQGNSA. In DNA, the CDR3 is TGTGCCAGCAGTCCACTAGACAGTCAAGAGACCCAGTACTTC. Protein product: CASSPLDSQETQYF.

This rearrangement joins TRBV20-1 to TRBJ1-2; TRBD1 matches at 9 bases. The CDR3 covers 12 residues. Trimming took 5 bases from V and 5 from J; bases not matched to a gene: 3. CDR1 DFQATT and CDR2 SNEGSKA come from the germline V gene (reference sequence). In DNA, the CDR3 is TGCAGTGCTGTGGGACAGGGTTATGGCTACACCTTC. It encodes CSAVGQGYGYTF.

This clonotype was recorded many times. The chain combines TRBV20-1 with TRBJ2-6; tentatively, D is TRBD1 (5 bases). Germline CDR1 DFQATT, CDR2 SNEGSKA (reference sequence). There are 13 residues in the CDR3. Trimming left V 8 bases short and J 2 bases short, with 10 bases between. The DNA of the CDR3 is TGCAGTTCCAGGGTTACTGGGGCCAACGTCCTGACTTTC. It encodes CSSRVTGANVLTF.

This clonotype was recorded a few times. This sequence joins TRBV11-1 and TRBJ2-5, with 9 bases fitting TRBD1. With 5 bases clipped from V and 6 bases from J, the junction kept 13 bases outside the gene matches. The CDR3 sequence is 16 residues long. Germline V lookup: CDR1 SGHAT, CDR2 FQDESV (reference sequence). CDR3 sequence: CASSQERTGGAKTQYF. The CDR3 region has the DNA TGTGCCAGCAGCCAAGAACGCACAGGGGGCGCGAAGACCCAGTACTTC.

This clonotype was recorded at least ten times. The V gene is TRBV4-2, the J gene TRBJ1-2; unclear D gene. Trimming stripped 0 bases from V and 6 bases from J, with 14 bases between. This CDR3 spans 15 amino acids. Looked up from germline, CDR1 is LGHNA and CDR2 is YNFKEQ. The DNA for the CDR3 is TGTGCCAGCAGCCAAGATCTCGGGTATGGGCATGGCTACACCTTC. It is translated as CASSQDLGYGHGYTF.

V usage is TRBV30 and J usage is TRBJ1-5; D unclear. The germline V gene encodes CDR1 GTSNPN and CDR2 SVGIG (reference sequence). V was cut by 7 bases and J by 0 bases, with 7 bases left in between. CDR3 length equals 12 residues. CDR3 residues: CALYYSNQPQHF. Written as DNA, the CDR3 is TGTGCCTTATATTATAGCAATCAGCCCCAGCATTTT.

This clonotype was seen only a few times. J is TRBJ1-1 and V is TRBV24-1; D is uncertain. The CDR3 consists of 12 residues. The germline V gene has CDR1 KGHDR and CDR2 SFDVKD. The germline V and J ends were trimmed by 0 bases and 11 bases, with 9 bases remaining between them. The CDR3 spells CATSDLKGVAFF. CDR3 sequence (DNA): TGTGCCACCAGTGATTTGAAGGGAGTGGCTTTCTTT.

This clonotype was detected many times. The CDR3 region is CASSLVGGYEQYF. CDR3 bases: TGTGCCAGCAGCTTAGTTGGGGGCTACGAGCAGTACTTC. The gene calls are TRBV7-2 and TRBJ2-7; D may be TRBD1 or TRBD2 (5 bases each). Germline-derived CDR1 and CDR2 are SGHTA and FQGNSA. This CDR3 is 13 amino acids long. Trimming removed 1 base at V and 3 bases at J, with 7 bases between. Full variable domain (outside the CDR3, taken from reference TRBV7-2 and TRBJ2-7): GAGVSQSPSNKVTEKGKDVELRCDPISGHTALYWYRQSLGQGLEFLIYFQGNSAPDKSGLPSDRFSAERTGGSVSTLTIQRTQQEDSAVYLCASSLVGGYEQYFGPGTRLTVT.